This is a list of T cell receptor beta chains from one sample in a study of OX40 agonist ivuxolimab in advanced cancers. Libraries were prepared by immunoSEQ multiplex PCR; TCRdb keeps only in-frame clonotypes and omits some of them. The table has 15,000 to 20,000 clones, over 70% seen once; the top ten hold about a third. Sequenced material: CD4+ or CD8+ T cells sorted from blood, taken in a trial of the OX40 agonist ivuxolimab. Receptor source: an adult with an advanced solid tumor such as melanoma, head and neck, liver or kidney cancer. CDR3s include the opening cysteine and the closing phenylalanine or tryptophan. A D gene is named only where the DNA matches it firmly. Only part of the rows carry a size: once, few, many, or a class if the clone is expanded.

>NA|TRBJ2-1|TRBV11-2|NA
CASSLLTGDILGEQFF
TGTGCCAGCAGCTTACTGACGGGAGATATTCTGGGTGAGCAGTTCTTC
>NA|TRBJ1-1|TRBV11-2|TRBD1
CAGGQANTEAFF
TGTGCCGGGGGACAGGCCAACACTGAAGCTTTCTTT
>NA|TRBJ2-7|TRBV14|NA
CASSQSRVYEQYF
TGTGCCAGCAGCCAGAGCAGGGTCTACGAGCAGTACTTC
>NA|TRBJ2-1|TRBV13|TRBD1
CASSFTGVVYNEQFF
TGTGCCAGCAGCTTCACAGGGGTCGTCTACAATGAGCAGTTCTTC
>NA|TRBJ1-5|TRBV19|TRBD1
CASSMTGGGQPQHF
TGTGCCAGTAGTATGACAGGGGGCGGTCAGCCCCAGCATTTT
>once|TRBJ2-2|TRBV28|TRBD2
CASSLRREGPGELFF
TGTGCCAGCAGTTTGCGGCGGGAGGGCCCCGGGGAGCTGTTTTTT
>NA|TRBJ1-5|TRBV6-1|NA
CASSRQPQHF
TGTGCCAGCAGCCGGCAGCCCCAGCATTTT
>NA|TRBJ1-2|TRBV7-9|TRBD1
CASSFDRVGDYGYTF
TGTGCCAGCAGCTTTGACAGGGTGGGGGACTATGGCTACACCTTC
>NA|TRBJ2-7|TRBV7-9|NA
CASSLTESYEQYF
TGTGCCAGCAGCCTGACAGAATCCTACGAGCAGTACTTC
>NA|TRBJ2-3|TRBV5-6|NA
CASSAGIRTDTQYF
TGTGCCAGCAGCGCTGGGATACGCACAGATACGCAGTATTTT
>NA|TRBJ2-7|TRBV30|TRBD2
CAWEFFSGSGYEQYF
TGTGCCTGGGAGTTTTTTAGCGGGAGTGGGTACGAGCAGTACTTC
>NA|TRBJ1-1|TRBV28|TRBD1
CASGTALNTEAFF
TGTGCCAGTGGGACAGCTCTGAACACTGAAGCTTTCTTT
>once|TRBJ2-1|TRBV11-2|NA
CASSSMSSYNEQFF
TGTGCCAGCAGCTCGATGAGCTCCTACAATGAGCAGTTCTTC
>NA|TRBJ2-5|TRBV7-9|TRBD2
CASSTPGLAEETQYF
TGTGCCAGCAGCACGCCGGGACTAGCGGAAGAGACCCAGTACTTC
>once|TRBJ2-1|TRBV11-3|TRBD1
CASSLEGQAYNEQFF
TGTGCCAGCAGCTTAGAAGGACAGGCCTACAATGAGCAGTTCTTC
>NA|TRBJ1-5|TRBV9|TRBD1
CASSVGQGFQPQHF
TGTGCCAGCAGCGTGGGACAGGGTTTTCAGCCCCAGCATTTT
>NA|TRBJ2-1|TRBV7-6|TRBD2
CASSATGTSGFLAYNEQFF
TGTGCCAGCAGCGCTACCGGGACTAGCGGGTTTCTAGCCTACAATGAGCAGTTCTTC
>NA|TRBJ2-7|TRBV7-9|TRBD2
CASSSRLAGGRLSYEQYF
TGTGCCAGCAGCTCCCGACTAGCGGGAGGTCGCCTATCCTACGAGCAGTACTTC
>few|TRBJ1-5|TRBV27|NA
CASSRDIYQPQHF
TGTGCCAGCAGCAGGGACATTTATCAGCCCCAGCATTTT
>NA|TRBJ2-3|TRBV6-5|NA
CASSPEGDTQYF
TGTGCCAGCAGTCCCGAGGGGGATACGCAGTATTTT
>NA|TRBJ2-7|TRBV9|NA
CASSVYREFGYEQYF
TGTGCCAGCAGCGTTTATCGGGAGTTTGGATACGAGCAGTACTTC
>NA|TRBJ2-7|TRBV30|NA
CAWSAGAREQYF
TGTGCCTGGAGTGCGGGAGCAAGGGAGCAGTACTTC
>NA|TRBJ1-5|TRBV7-9|NA
CASSSTGLGQPQHF
TGTGCCAGCAGCTCAACAGGCCTCGGTCAGCCCCAGCATTTT
>NA|TRBJ2-6|TRBV4-1|TRBD1
CASSPQGATGANVLTF
TGCGCCAGCAGCCCACAGGGGGCGACTGGGGCCAACGTCCTGACTTTC
>once|TRBJ2-7|TRBV19|TRBD1
CASSITGQAYEQYF
TGTGCCAGTAGTATTACGGGACAGGCGTACGAGCAGTACTTC
>NA|TRBJ2-1|TRBV28|NA
CASSLRTDNEQFF
TGTGCCAGCAGTCTCCGGACAGACAATGAGCAGTTCTTC
>NA|TRBJ2-1|TRBV19|NA
CASSIDAGSSYNEQFF
TGTGCCAGTAGTATAGACGCAGGGAGCTCCTACAATGAGCAGTTCTTC
>NA|TRBJ2-3|TRBV27|TRBD2
CASSPTSGRPGTDTQYF
TGTGCCAGCAGTCCGACTAGCGGGAGGCCGGGCACAGATACGCAGTATTTT
>NA|TRBJ2-3|TRBV18|NA
CASSPSGVETDTQYF
TGTGCCAGCTCACCCTCGGGGGTCGAGACAGATACGCAGTATTTT
>NA|TRBJ2-5|TRBV30|NA
CAWDRPQETQYF
TGTGCCTGGGACCGGCCCCAAGAGACCCAGTACTTC
>NA|TRBJ2-6|TRBV19|TRBD2
CASSMGGGSGANVLTF
TGTGCCAGTAGTATGGGGGGAGGGTCTGGGGCCAACGTCCTGACTTTC
>NA|TRBJ1-1|TRBV19|NA
CASTDGAAEAFF
TGTGCCAGTACCGATGGGGCAGCTGAAGCTTTCTTT
>NA|TRBJ2-5|TRBV30|NA
CAWSAGVGETQYF
TGTGCCTGGAGTGCAGGGGTTGGGGAGACCCAGTACTTC
>NA|TRBJ2-7|TRBV6-6|TRBD1
CASSYSGQGYEQYF
TGTGCCAGCAGTTACTCAGGACAGGGGTACGAGCAGTACTTC
>NA|TRBJ1-3|TRBV18|TRBD1
CASSPTGTGASGNTIYF
TGTGCCAGCTCACCTACCGGGACAGGGGCTTCGGGAAACACCATATATTTT
>NA|TRBJ2-5|TRBV7-9|TRBD2
CASSWGLAGEETQYF
TGTGCCAGCAGCTGGGGACTAGCGGGAGAGGAGACCCAGTACTTC
>NA|TRBJ1-5|TRBV11-2|TRBD1
CASSRTGLGQPQHF
TGTGCCAGCAGTCGGACAGGCCTTGGTCAGCCCCAGCATTTT
>NA|TRBJ2-5|TRBV7-9|TRBD2
CASSLAYETSGQETQYF
TGTGCCAGCAGCTTAGCGTATGAGACTAGCGGCCAAGAGACCCAGTACTTC
>NA|TRBJ1-3|TRBV11-1|TRBD1
CASSHDYVPGQGDGNTIYF
TGTGCCAGCAGCCACGATTATGTCCCGGGACAGGGAGATGGAAACACCATATATTTT
>NA|TRBJ1-1|TRBV27|NA
CASSRWGVEAFF
TGTGCCAGCAGCCGGTGGGGAGTTGAAGCTTTCTTT
>NA|TRBJ1-4|TRBV28|NA
CASSLLYDDLETEKLFF
TGTGCCAGCAGTTTACTCTATGACGATTTGGAAACTGAAAAACTGTTTTTT
>NA|TRBJ1-4|TRBV19|NA
CASSIFESTNEKLFF
TGTGCCAGTAGTATTTTTGAGTCAACTAATGAAAAACTGTTTTTT
>NA|TRBJ2-1|TRBV10-3|TRBD2
CAISESITSGKYNEQFF
TGTGCCATCAGTGAGTCGATCACGAGCGGGAAGTACAATGAGCAGTTCTTC
>NA|TRBJ2-7|TRBV5-1|NA
CASSLEGSEQYF
TGCGCCAGCAGCTTGGAAGGAAGCGAGCAGTACTTC
>NA|TRBJ2-1|TRBV4-3|TRBD2
CASSQDFEREFNEQFF
TGCGCCAGCAGCCAAGATTTCGAGCGGGAGTTTAATGAGCAGTTCTTC
>NA|TRBJ2-3|TRBV21-1|NA
CASSKATKDSRGGTQYF
TGTGCCAGCAGCAAAGCAACGAAGGACAGCCGGGGCGGTACGCAGTATTTT
>NA|TRBJ2-2|TRBV9|TRBD1
CASRRFSGGLTGELFF
TGTGCCAGCAGGAGGTTTTCAGGGGGTCTCACCGGGGAGCTGTTTTTT
>medium-sized|TRBJ2-1|TRBV7-7|NA
CASSFDSWDEQFF
TGTGCCAGCAGCTTTGATAGTTGGGATGAGCAGTTCTTC
>NA|TRBJ2-1|TRBV29-1|TRBD1
CSVDALQGADNEQFF
TGCAGCGTTGATGCGCTGCAGGGGGCGGACAATGAGCAGTTCTTC
>large|TRBJ2-6|TRBV4-1|NA
CASSQVEVAGANVLTF
TGCGCCAGCAGCCAAGTGGAGGTAGCTGGGGCCAACGTCCTGACTTTC
>NA|TRBJ2-7|TRBV28|TRBD1
CASSLGAGTGSYEQYF
TGTGCCAGCAGTTTAGGCGCCGGGACAGGGTCCTACGAGCAGTACTTC
>NA|TRBJ2-7|TRBV15|NA
CATSREGGEQYF
TGTGCCACCAGCAGAGAAGGTGGGGAGCAGTACTTC
>NA|TRBJ2-3|TRBV7-3|TRBD2
CASSPRTSGDTQYF
TGTGCCAGCAGCCCCCGGACTAGCGGAGATACGCAGTATTTT
>NA|TRBJ2-7|TRBV19|NA
CASSNTYEQYF
TGTGCCAGTAGTAATACCTACGAGCAGTACTTC
>NA|TRBJ2-5|TRBV5-6|TRBD2
CASSPTSGRWETQYF
TGTGCCAGCAGTCCGACTAGCGGGAGGTGGGAGACCCAGTACTTC
>few|TRBJ1-5|TRBV4-2|NA
CASSQVNQPQHF
TGTGCCAGCAGCCAAGTGAATCAGCCCCAGCATTTT